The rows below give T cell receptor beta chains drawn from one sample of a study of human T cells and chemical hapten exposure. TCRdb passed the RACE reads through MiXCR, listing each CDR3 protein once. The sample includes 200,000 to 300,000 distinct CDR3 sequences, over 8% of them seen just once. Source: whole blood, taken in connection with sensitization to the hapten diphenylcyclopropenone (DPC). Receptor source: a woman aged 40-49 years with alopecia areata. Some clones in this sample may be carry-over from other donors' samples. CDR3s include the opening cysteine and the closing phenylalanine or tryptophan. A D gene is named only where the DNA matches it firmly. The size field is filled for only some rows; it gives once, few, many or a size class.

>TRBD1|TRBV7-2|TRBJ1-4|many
CASTRDSRGKLFF
TGTGCCAGCACCCGGGACAGTCGGGGAAAACTGTTTTTT
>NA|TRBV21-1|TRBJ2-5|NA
CASSVTQKLLGETQYF
TGTGCCAGCAGCGTCACTCAAAAATTACTTGGAGAGACCCAGTACTTC
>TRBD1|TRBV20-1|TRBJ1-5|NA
CIAQDRVQPQHF
TGCATTGCCCAAGACAGGGTGCAGCCCCAGCATTTT
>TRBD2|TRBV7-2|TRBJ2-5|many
CASRGSSSGRVETQYF
TGTGCCAGCAGGGGAAGTTCTAGCGGGAGAGTGGAGACCCAGTACTTC
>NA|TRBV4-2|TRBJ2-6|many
CASSQGADANVLTF
TGTGCCAGCAGCCAAGGGGCAGATGCCAACGTCCTGACTTTC
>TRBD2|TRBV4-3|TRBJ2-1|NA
CASSPGLAIEQFF
TGCGCCAGCAGCCCGGGACTAGCTATTGAGCAGTTCTTC
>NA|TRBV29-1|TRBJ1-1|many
CSVGDGVRSVTEAFF
TGCAGCGTCGGGGACGGGGTAAGGTCCGTCACTGAAGCTTTCTTT
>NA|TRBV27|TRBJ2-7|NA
CASKKSDPYEQYF
TGTGCCAGCAAAAAGAGCGACCCCTACGAGCAGTACTTC
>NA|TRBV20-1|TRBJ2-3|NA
CSANPGGTDTQYF
TGCAGTGCTAACCCGGGTGGCACAGATACGCAGTATTTT
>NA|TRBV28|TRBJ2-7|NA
CASSFVLGAYEQYF
TGTGCCAGCAGTTTTGTTCTAGGGGCCTACGAGCAGTACTTC
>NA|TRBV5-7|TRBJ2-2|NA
CASSLVQGDTGELFF
TGTGCCAGCAGCTTGGTTCAGGGAGACACCGGGGAGCTGTTTTTT
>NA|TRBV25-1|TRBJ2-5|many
CASSVGSPETQYF
TGTGCCAGCAGTGTGGGTAGCCCGGAGACCCAGTACTTC
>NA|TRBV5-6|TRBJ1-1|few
CASSRRQTNTEAFF
TGTGCCAGCAGCCGCCGACAGACGAACACTGAAGCTTTCTTT
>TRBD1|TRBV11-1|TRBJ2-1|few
CASSPGQVSYNEQFF
TGTGCCAGCAGCCCCGGACAGGTATCCTACAATGAGCAGTTCTTC
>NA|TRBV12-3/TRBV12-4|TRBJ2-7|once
CASSLALTYEQYF
TGTGCCAGCAGTTTAGCGTTGACATACGAGCAGTACTTC
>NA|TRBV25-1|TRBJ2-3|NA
CASSVGGTADTQYF
TGTGCCAGCAGTGTCGGCGGGACTGCGGATACGCAGTATTTT
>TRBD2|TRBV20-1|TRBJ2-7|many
CSASRLAALGEQYF
TGCAGTGCCAGTCGACTAGCGGCCCTAGGGGAGCAGTACTTC
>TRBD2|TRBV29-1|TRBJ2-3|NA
CSVGGSGSTDTQYF
TGCAGCGTTGGGGGTAGCGGGAGCACAGATACGCAGTATTTT